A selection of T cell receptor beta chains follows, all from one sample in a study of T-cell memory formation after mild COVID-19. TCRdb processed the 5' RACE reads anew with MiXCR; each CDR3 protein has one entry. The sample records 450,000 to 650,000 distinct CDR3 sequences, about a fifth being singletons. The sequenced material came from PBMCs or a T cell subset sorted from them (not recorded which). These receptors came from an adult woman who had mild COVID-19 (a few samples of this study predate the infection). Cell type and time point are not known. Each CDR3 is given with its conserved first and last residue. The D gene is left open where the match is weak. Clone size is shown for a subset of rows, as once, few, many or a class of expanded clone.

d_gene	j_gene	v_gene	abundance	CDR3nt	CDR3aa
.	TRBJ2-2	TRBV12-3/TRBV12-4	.	TGTGCCAGCAGTTTTTTCCGGGGGCAGATGGCCGGGGAGCTGTTTTTT	CASSFFRGQMAGELFF
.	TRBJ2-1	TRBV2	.	TGTGCCAGCAGTGACGGAACGGGGGAGTACAATGAGCAGTTCTTC	CASSDGTGEYNEQFF
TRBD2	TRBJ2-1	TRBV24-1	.	TGTGCCACCAGTTGGGGCTTAGCGGGCCGCTTCAATGAGCAGTTCTTC	CATSWGLAGRFNEQFF
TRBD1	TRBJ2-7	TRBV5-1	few	TGCGCCAGCAAACCCGGGCAGGGGGCCGACGAGCAGTACTTC	CASKPGQGADEQYF
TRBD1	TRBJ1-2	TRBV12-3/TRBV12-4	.	TGTGCCAGCAGCCCAGGGGGAAGGGGAGACTCTAACTATGGCTACACCTTC	CASSPGGRGDSNYGYTF
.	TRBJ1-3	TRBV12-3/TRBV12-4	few	TGTGCCAGCAGTACACGGGCCGGCTCTGGAAACACCATATATTTT	CASSTRAGSGNTIYF
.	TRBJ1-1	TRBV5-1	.	TGCGCCAGCAGCCCTGAGATCCGGACAGATGAAGCTTTCTTT	CASSPEIRTDEAFF
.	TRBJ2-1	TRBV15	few	TGTGCCACCCGGCTATCCTACAATGAGCAGTTCTTC	CATRLSYNEQFF
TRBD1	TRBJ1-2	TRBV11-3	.	TGTGCCAGCAGCCATCCCGGGACAGGGGGCGATGGCTATGGCTACACCTTC	CASSHPGTGGDGYGYTF
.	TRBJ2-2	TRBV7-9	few	TGTGCCAGCAGTAGCAGAAGAGGCGCCGGCACCGGGGAGCTGTTTTTT	CASSSRRGAGTGELFF
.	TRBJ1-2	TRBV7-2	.	TGTGCCAGCAGCCCCTGGCTTACAGGCCCCCTCGACCCTAACTATGGCTACACCTTC	CASSPWLTGPLDPNYGYTF
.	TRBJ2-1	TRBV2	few	TGTGCCAGCAGTGAGAGATACGTGGGGAATGAGCAGTTCTTC	CASSERYVGNEQFF
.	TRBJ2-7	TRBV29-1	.	TGCAGCGTTGGACAAGCTCACGAGCAGTACTTC	CSVGQAHEQYF
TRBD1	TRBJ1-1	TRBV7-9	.	TGTGCCAGCAGCTTAGGGAACAGGGGGAGGGACACTGAAGCTTTCTTT	CASSLGNRGRDTEAFF
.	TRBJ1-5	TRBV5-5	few	TGTGCCAGCAGCTTGGGAGGGACTAGTCAGCCCCAGCATTTT	CASSLGGTSQPQHF
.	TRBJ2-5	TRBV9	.	TGTGCCAGCAGCCCGGAGGACACGCAAGAGACCCAGTACTTC	CASSPEDTQETQYF
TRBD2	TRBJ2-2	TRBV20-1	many	TGCAGTGCTAGAAGCGGGGGAAACACCGGGGAGCTGTTTTTT	CSARSGGNTGELFF
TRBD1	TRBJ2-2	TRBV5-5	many	TGTGCCAGCAGCGGGACAGTAAACACCGGGGAGCTGTTTTTT	CASSGTVNTGELFF
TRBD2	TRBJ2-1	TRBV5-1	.	TGCGCCAGCAGGTCCGGGACTAGCGGGATTAGCTCCTACAATGAGCAGTTCTTC	CASRSGTSGISSYNEQFF
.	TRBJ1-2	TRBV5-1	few	TGCGCCAGCAGTTCCACGGAATATAACTATGGCTACACCTTC	CASSSTEYNYGYTF
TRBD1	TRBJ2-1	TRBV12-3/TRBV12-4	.	TGTGCCAGCAGTTTGAGGCAGGGGGTCTTCTTATACAATGAGCAGTTCTTC	CASSLRQGVFLYNEQFF
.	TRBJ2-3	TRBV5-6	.	TGTGCCAGCAGCCCCGACTATCCAGACCCAGATACGCAGTATTTT	CASSPDYPDPDTQYF
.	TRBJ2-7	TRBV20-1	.	TGCAGTGCCCCACGCGGGAACGAGCAGTACTTC	CSAPRGNEQYF
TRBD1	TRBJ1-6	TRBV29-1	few	TGCAGCGCTACAACAGGGGTGGGTAATTCACCCCTCCACTTT	CSATTGVGNSPLHF
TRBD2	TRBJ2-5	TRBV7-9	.	TGTGCCAGCAGCTCTCGCGCGGGGGGGCTAGGGGAGACCCAGTACTTC	CASSSRAGGLGETQYF
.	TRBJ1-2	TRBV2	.	TGTGCCAGCGAGCAGGCTAACTATGGCTACACCTTC	CASEQANYGYTF
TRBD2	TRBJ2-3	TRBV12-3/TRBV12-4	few	TGTGCCAGCAGTTCGAGGACTAGCGGGGACCTATATACGCAGTATTTT	CASSSRTSGDLYTQYF
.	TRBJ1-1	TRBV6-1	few	TGTGCCAGCAGCTTGATTATGTCGAGGAGTGAAGCTTTCTTT	CASSLIMSRSEAFF
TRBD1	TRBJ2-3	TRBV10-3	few	TGTGCCACCAGACAGGGAACCACAGATACGCAGTATTTT	CATRQGTTDTQYF
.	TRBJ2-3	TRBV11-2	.	TGTGCCAGCAGCTTTGGGGTTGGACAGACGGGCGGAGCGCAGTATTTT	CASSFGVGQTGGAQYF
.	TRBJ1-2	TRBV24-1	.	TGTGCCACCAGCCCTTCCTTCTCCAACTATGGCTACACCTTC	CATSPSFSNYGYTF
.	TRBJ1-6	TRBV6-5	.	TGTGCCAGCAGCTACGGTGGGACGGCTCAAACCCTCCACTTT	CASSYGGTAQTLHF
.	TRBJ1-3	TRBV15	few	TGTGCCACCAGCAGAGAACAGCCCGTATTATATTTT	CATSREQPVLYF
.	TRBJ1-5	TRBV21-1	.	TGTGCCAGCAGCAAAAACGCAGGGGCGGGACAGCCCCAGCATTTT	CASSKNAGAGQPQHF
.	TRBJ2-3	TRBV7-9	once	TGTGCCAGCAGCTCTCGGACAGCCTTTATCAGCACAGATACGCAGTATTTT	CASSSRTAFISTDTQYF
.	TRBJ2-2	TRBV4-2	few	TGTGCCAGCAGCCAAGGGGTGGGGAACCCCGGGGAGCTGTTTTTT	CASSQGVGNPGELFF
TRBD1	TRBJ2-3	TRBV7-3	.	TGTGCCAGCAGCTATGGGTTCGGGCAGGGGGCCGGAGATACGCAGTATTTT	CASSYGFGQGAGDTQYF
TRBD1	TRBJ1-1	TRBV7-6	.	TGTGCCAGCAGCTCTGACAGGGGGAACACTGAAGCTTTCTTT	CASSSDRGNTEAFF
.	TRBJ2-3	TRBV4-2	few	TGTGCCAGCAGCCAAGAGGCGGGGACAGATACGCAGTATTTT	CASSQEAGTDTQYF
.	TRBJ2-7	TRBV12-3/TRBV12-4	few	TGTGCCAGCAGTTTTCAGCAGGGGTGGTACGAGCAGTACTTC	CASSFQQGWYEQYF
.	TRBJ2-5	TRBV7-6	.	TGTGCCAGCAGCTTATCCCGGCCAGAGACCCAGTACTTC	CASSLSRPETQYF
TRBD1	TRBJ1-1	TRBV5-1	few	TGCGCCAGCAGCTCCACCGGGACAGGGGAGTGGGGGACTGAAGCTTTCTTT	CASSSTGTGEWGTEAFF
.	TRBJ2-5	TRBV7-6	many	TGTGCCAGCAGCTTAGGCGGAAGCAGGGAGACCCAGTACTTC	CASSLGGSRETQYF
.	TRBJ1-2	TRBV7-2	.	TGTGCCAGCAGCCGCACGACAGGCTACTATGGCTACACCTTC	CASSRTTGYYGYTF
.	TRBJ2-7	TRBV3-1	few	TGTGCCAGCAGCCCGACTGGCGTTGGAGAGCAGTACTTC	CASSPTGVGEQYF
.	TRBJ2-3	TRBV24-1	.	TGTGCCACCAGTGATTTTTATGGCAGGGTCTTCCTCACAGATACGCAGTATTTT	CATSDFYGRVFLTDTQYF
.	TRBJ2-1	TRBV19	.	TGTGCCAGTAGTATAGATTGGCGGCAGTTCTTC	CASSIDWRQFF
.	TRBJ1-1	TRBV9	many	TGTGCCAGCACCACATTGGGGGAGGCCTGGGGTAGTACTGAAGCTTTCTTT	CASTTLGEAWGSTEAFF
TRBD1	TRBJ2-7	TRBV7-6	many	TGTGCCAGCAGCCAAGGCACAGGGGGCGATCGGCAGTACTTC	CASSQGTGGDRQYF
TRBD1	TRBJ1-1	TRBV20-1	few	TGCAGTGCTGCCCTCCCGGGACAGGGGTCCATGAACACTGAAGCTTTCTTT	CSAALPGQGSMNTEAFF